Listed here is a single TCR beta chain. The germline V gene has CDR1 SGHTA and CDR2 FQGNSA. The CDR3 runs to 18 residues. J was trimmed by 4 bases and V by 5 bases; bases with no gene match: 17. Libraries were prepared by immunoSEQ multiplex PCR; TCRdb keeps only in-frame clonotypes and omits some of them. The sample includes more than 75,000 clones, 70% to 90% of them seen just once. The sample is drawn from a study of control samples from healthy donors and cancer patients. The origin of this receptor is a woman aged 60-70 years with head and neck cancer. Source material: PBMCs. The chain combines TRBV7-2 with TRBJ1-5; 7 bases align to TRBD1. This chain's CDR3 is CASSPNLAPGTENQPQHF. The CDR3 coding sequence is TGTGCCAGCAGCCCGAATCTAGCACCCGGGACAGAAAATCAGCCCCAGCATTTT.